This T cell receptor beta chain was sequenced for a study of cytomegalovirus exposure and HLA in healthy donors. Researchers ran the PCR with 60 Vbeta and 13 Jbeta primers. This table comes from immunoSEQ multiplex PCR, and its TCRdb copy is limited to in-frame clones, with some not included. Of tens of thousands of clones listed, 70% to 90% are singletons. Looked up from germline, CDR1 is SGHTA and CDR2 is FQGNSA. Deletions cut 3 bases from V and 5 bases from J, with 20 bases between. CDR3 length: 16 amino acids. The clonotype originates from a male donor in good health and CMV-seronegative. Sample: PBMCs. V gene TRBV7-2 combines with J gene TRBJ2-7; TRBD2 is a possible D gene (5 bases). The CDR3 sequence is CASSLPSRRAAHEQYF. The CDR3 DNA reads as TGTGCCAGCAGCTTGCCGTCCCGGCGGGCAGCCCACGAGCAGTACTTC.